These 23 T cell receptor beta chains were sequenced from one sample in a study of vaccination effects on CD4 cells after COVID-19. When around nine days of culture had elapsed, CD4+ T cells were isolated. Vaccine administered to participants consisted of two doses of either BNT162b2 or mRNA-1273. Generated by immunoSEQ multiplex PCR, the TCRdb table keeps only in-frame clones and is missing some. The top ten clones hold about 8% of a sample with 37,000 or so clones, around 71% of them seen once. These receptors are not linked to any known antigen. This material consisted of CD4+ T cells from PBMCs cultured without peptide, taken after COVID-19 vaccination. The receptors were gathered from a human donor who received a COVID-19 vaccine.

The chain combines TRBV6-6 with TRBJ2-1; D is perhaps TRBD1 (5 bases). This CDR3 region has 12 residues. Germline CDR1 is MNHNY and CDR2 is SVGAGI (reference sequence). Trimming removed 7 bases from V and 5 bases from J, with 9 bases in between. CDR3 residues: CASTYRNNEQFF. The CDR3 DNA reads TGTGCCAGCACCTACAGGAACAATGAGCAGTTCTTC.

CDR3 protein: CASSQAGGVYGYTF. CDR3 DNA: TGTGCCAGCAGCCAGGCCGGAGGGGTCTATGGCTACACCTTC. The chain combines TRBV14 with TRBJ1-2, with TRBD1 as a possible D gene (5 bases). CDR1 SGHDN and CDR2 FVKESK come from the germline V gene. V lost 3 bases, J lost 4 bases, and 12 bases lay in between. The CDR3 totals 14 residues.

V gene TRBV7-9 combines with J gene TRBJ2-3; D may correspond to TRBD1 or TRBD2 (5 bases each). Looked up from germline, CDR1 is SEHNR and CDR2 is FQNEAQ (reference sequence). Deletions cut 5 bases from V and 6 bases from J, with 21 bases between. The CDR3 spans 16 residues. The CDR3 reads CASSLRRDVAADTQYF. The CDR3 DNA is TGTGCCAGCAGCCTCCGCCGGGACGTCGCTGCCGATACGCAGTATTTT.

This clone was seen more than once but under ten times. The V and J genes are TRBV5-1 and TRBJ2-2; D remains unclear. CDR3 length: 15 residues. In germline, CDR1 is SGHRS, CDR2 YFSETQ. The V gene lost 1 base and the J gene lost 2 bases, with 9 bases spanning the gap. CDR3 region: CASSLFGPNTGELFF. The CDR3, as DNA: TGCGCCAGCAGCTTGTTCGGGCCCAACACCGGGGAGCTGTTTTTT.

The chain is built from TRBV3-1 (or the pseudogene TRBV3-2) and TRBJ2-2, with TRBD2 matching 9 bases. Germline V gene data show CDR1 as LGHDT and CDR2 as YNNKEL (reference sequence). This CDR3 is built from 17 residues. Trimming at V came to 0 bases and at J to 6 bases, leaving 8 bases not matched to a gene. CDR3 DNA sequence: TGTGCCAGCAGCCAAGAATTCGCGGGAGGGGTCGCCGGGGAGCTGTTTTTT. Translation gives CASSQEFAGGVAGELFF.

J is TRBJ2-2 and V is TRBV27; no firm D call. The germline V gene encodes CDR1 MNHEY and CDR2 SMNVEV (reference sequence). The CDR3 spans 14 residues. V was shortened by 7 bases and J by 7 bases, with 16 bases between the two germline ends. CDR3 protein: CASTQSWVIGELFF. CDR3 nucleotides: TGTGCCAGCACCCAATCATGGGTAATCGGGGAGCTGTTTTTT.

Only a few counts were recorded for this clone. The J gene is TRBJ2-2, the V gene TRBV18; no firm D call. Trimming cost V 2 bases and J 4 bases, with 8 bases left between them. Germline CDR1 KGHSH, CDR2 LQKENI. This CDR3 has 14 amino acids. The CDR3 is CASSPVGATGELFF. The CDR3, as DNA: TGTGCCAGCTCACCAGTCGGAGCCACCGGGGAGCTGTTTTTT.

The chain combines TRBV3-1 (or the pseudogene TRBV3-2) with TRBJ2-7; no reliable D call. This CDR3 contains 17 residues. V lost 3 bases, J lost 0 bases, and 18 bases lay in between. The germline gives CDR1 LGHDT, CDR2 YNNKEL (reference sequence). Written as DNA, the CDR3 is TGTGCCAGCAGCCAGCTGCTGGATCCCTTTTACTCCTACGAGCAGTACTTC. This translates into CASSQLLDPFYSYEQYF.

This chain connects TRBV6-5 to TRBJ1-2, with 7 bases identical to TRBD1. With V trimmed by 5 bases and J by 2 bases, 5 bases remained unmatched. This CDR3 spans 14 amino acids. Germline-derived CDR1 and CDR2 are MNHEY and SVGAGI. The DNA of the CDR3 is TGTGCCAGCAGTCCCCCCAGGGGGAACTATGGCTACACCTTC. This translates into CASSPPRGNYGYTF.

The chain has TRBV2 and TRBJ1-1, with a tentative D call TRBD1 (5 bases). CDR1 and CDR2 from the germline V gene are SNHLY and FYNNEI. Trimming pared 7 bases from V and 2 bases from J, leaving 8 bases between. CDR3 size: 12 residues. CDR3: CASTQGNTEAFF. The DNA for the CDR3 is TGTGCCAGCACGCAGGGCAACACTGAAGCTTTCTTT.

This chain links TRBV14 with TRBJ2-7, with D perhaps matching TRBD2 (7 bases). V was cut by 4 bases and J by 1 base, with 17 bases left in between. The CDR3 extends over 16 amino acids. Germline assignment: CDR1 SGHDN and CDR2 FVKESK. CDR3 sequence: CASSPRGEGLSYEQYF. For the CDR3, the DNA is TGTGCCAGCAGCCCAAGGGGGGAGGGCCTATCCTACGAGCAGTACTTC.

This sequence joins TRBV4-1 and TRBJ2-5; 9 bases fit TRBD1. J gave up 2 bases and V 5 bases, and 9 bases lay outside the gene matches. The CDR3 is 16 residues long. Germline loops: CDR1 MGHRA, CDR2 YSYEKL. CDR3 nucleotides: TGCGCCAGCAGCTCGACCTCCGGGACAGGGCAAGAGACCCAGTACTTC. It is translated as CASSSTSGTGQETQYF.

This chain joins TRBV23-1 and TRBJ2-5; 7 nucleotides align to TRBD1. TRBV23-1 counts as an open reading frame of uncertain function. V shed 3 bases, J shed 1 base, and the junction held 14 bases outside the gene matches. This CDR3 is built from 18 residues. The DNA of the CDR3 is TGCGCCAGCAGTCAGGCCGGCAGGGACAGTTGCTGCCAAGAGACCCAGTACTTC. It specifies CASSQAGRDSCCQETQYF.

This chain connects TRBV20-1 to TRBJ1-2; D is unresolved. V was clipped by 0 bases and J by 4 bases, with 0 bases between them. This CDR3 spans 10 amino acids. CDR1 and CDR2 (germline): DFQATT, SNEGSKA (reference sequence). CDR3 sequence (DNA): TGCAGTGCTAGAGACTATGGCTACACCTTC. Protein: CSARDYGYTF.

The gene calls are TRBV10-3 and TRBJ2-1; 8 bases match TRBD2. The CDR3 totals 15 residues. Germline lookup yields CDR1 ENHRY and CDR2 SYGVKD. V lost 6 bases and J lost 7; bases outside the gene matches: 11. The CDR3 here is CAISPIERGLNEQFF. Written as DNA, the CDR3 is TGTGCCATCAGCCCAATCGAGCGGGGGTTAAATGAGCAGTTCTTC.

J is TRBJ2-7 and V is TRBV5-6; weak D call: TRBD1 (6 bases). Germline CDR1 reads SGHDT; CDR2 reads YYEEEE. There are 17 residues in the CDR3. With 2 bases removed from V and 3 bases from J, the gap between germline ends came to 21 bases. DNA for the CDR3: TGTGCCAGCAGCTTTATGGTTCCAGGGGAGTTCTTCTACGAGCAGTACTTC. This codes for CASSFMVPGEFFYEQYF.

The J gene is TRBJ2-2, the V gene TRBV5-1; the D is unclear. CDR3 size: 13 residues. Germline CDR1 is SGHRS and CDR2 is YFSETQ. V lost 5 bases and J lost 1, with 6 bases in between. The CDR3 sequence is CASSPGNTGELFF. The CDR3 nucleotides are TGCGCCAGCAGTCCAGGGAACACCGGGGAGCTGTTTTTT.

The rearrangement uses TRBV29-1 and TRBJ2-5, with D possibly being TRBD2 (6 bases). Germline values: CDR1 SQVTM, CDR2 ANQGSEA. V gave up 6 bases and J gave up 2 bases, with 13 bases separating them. CDR3 length equals 13 residues. CDR3 DNA: TGCAGCGTCGCTGGAGGGATTCAAGAGACCCAGTACTTC. This gives the protein CSVAGGIQETQYF.

The V and J genes are TRBV4-1 and TRBJ2-3; D is perhaps TRBD2 (5 bases). CDR1 and CDR2 (germline): MGHRA, YSYEKL. With 0 bases removed from V and 10 bases from J, the gap between germline ends came to 8 bases. The CDR3 extends over 12 amino acids. CDR3 DNA: TGCGCCAGCAGCCAAGATCGGGGAGCGCAGTATTTT. The encoded protein is CASSQDRGAQYF.

This clone showed up just a few times. The chain combines TRBV18 with TRBJ2-1; TRBD2 agrees at 9 bases. The CDR3 sequence is 14 residues long. Trimming at V came to 5 bases and at J to 7 bases, leaving 6 bases not matched to a gene. Germline V gene sequence: CDR1 KGHSH, CDR2 LQKENI. CDR3 DNA: TGTGCCAGCTCATCAGGGACTAGCAGTAATGAGCAGTTCTTC. Its translation is CASSSGTSSNEQFF.

V is TRBV3-1 (or the pseudogene TRBV3-2) and J is TRBJ1-4, with TRBD1 identical over 9 bases. The V gene's germline CDR1 is LGHDT and CDR2 YNNKEL (reference sequence). Trimming at V came to 3 bases and at J to 12 bases, leaving 8 bases not matched to a gene. The CDR3 spans 14 residues. The CDR3 is CASSHRDREVQLFF. CDR3 coding DNA: TGTGCCAGCAGCCATCGGGACAGGGAGGTACAACTGTTTTTT.

The CDR3 DNA follows: TGTGCCAGCAGTCCCAGGGTAAGCACTGAAGCTTTCTTT. It is translated as CASSPRVSTEAFF. The J gene is TRBJ1-1, the V gene TRBV6-6; TRBD1 might be the D (5 bases). CDR1 and CDR2 from the germline V gene are MNHNY and SVGAGI (reference sequence). V was trimmed by 5 bases and J by 4 bases, leaving 11 bases between them. This CDR3 region has 13 residues.

The chain has TRBV3-1 (or the pseudogene TRBV3-2) and TRBJ2-7; D gene ambiguous. V was trimmed by 0 bases and J by 3 bases, leaving 6 bases between them. Per germline, CDR1 LGHDT and CDR2 YNNKEL (reference sequence). The CDR3 covers 13 residues. The CDR3 DNA sequence: TGTGCCAGCAGCCAAGATTCGCTCTACGAGCAGTACTTC. Protein: CASSQDSLYEQYF.